The 14 T cell receptor beta chains below all came from one sample that was sequenced in a study of CD8 T cells in Susac syndrome. Reverse transcription of roughly 0.5 to 1 ug RNA used random hexamers. TCRdb itself ran the immunoSEQ multiplex PCR reads through MiXCR, one entry per CDR3 protein. The repertoire includes about 90,000 distinct CDR3 sequences, around 96% of them detected once, and approximately 0.57% sits in the top ten. Sequenced: CD8+ T cells from PBMCs. These receptors all come from a human donor with Susac syndrome.

The V and J genes are TRBV12-3 or TRBV12-4 and TRBJ2-5, with unresolved D. The CDR3 is 13 amino acids. V was trimmed by 10 bases and J by 2 bases, leaving 14 bases between them. The DNA of the CDR3 is TGTGCCACCGCCCCGGCCGGACAAGAGACCCAGTACTTC. Translating it yields CATAPAGQETQYF.

Written as DNA, the CDR3 is TGCGCCAGCAGCCAAGGCGGGGCGGGGCAGCCCCAGCATTTT. This sequence encodes CASSQGGAGQPQHF. The rearrangement joins TRBV4-3 to TRBJ1-5; perhaps TRBD1 as D (5 bases). Trimming removed 1 base at V and 7 bases at J, with 11 bases between. From germline, CDR1 is LGHNA and CDR2 YSLEER. This CDR3 comprises 14 residues.

The V call is TRBV27, the J call TRBJ2-7; a possible D gene is TRBD1 (5 bases). CDR3 length: 14 residues. V lost 4 bases to trimming and J lost 0 bases, with 10 bases between them. Per germline, CDR1 MNHEY and CDR2 SMNVEV (reference sequence). For the CDR3, the DNA is TGTGCCAGCAGTTCAGGGTTGAGCTCCTACGAGCAGTACTTC. Translation gives CASSSGLSSYEQYF.

The chain is built from TRBV7-6 and TRBJ1-5; tentatively, D is TRBD1 (6 bases). The ends were cut back, 1 base at V and 7 bases at J, with 11 bases in the middle. The CDR3 extends over 14 amino acids. CDR1 SGHVS and CDR2 FNYEAQ come from the germline V gene. The CDR3 protein is CASSLVPGAQPQHF. The CDR3 DNA sequence: TGTGCCAGCAGCTTAGTTCCGGGGGCACAGCCCCAGCATTTT.

The gene calls are TRBV7-2 and TRBJ1-2; D is ambiguous. The CDR3 runs to 15 residues. CDR1 and CDR2 (germline): SGHTA, FQGNSA. Trimming removed 6 bases from V and 3 bases from J, with 17 bases in between. The CDR3 here is CASSSPRRAHYGYTF. CDR3 nucleotides: TGTGCCAGCAGTTCCCCAAGGAGGGCCCACTATGGCTACACCTTC.

The J gene is TRBJ1-5, the V gene TRBV29-1; perhaps TRBD1 as D (6 bases). In germline, CDR1 is SQVTM, CDR2 ANQGSEA. V lost 4 bases and J 2 bases, leaving 12 bases between the germline ends. This CDR3 comprises 14 residues. The CDR3 region is CSVGGAGGNQPQHF. In DNA, the CDR3 is TGCAGCGTTGGTGGGGCAGGGGGCAATCAGCCCCAGCATTTT.

This chain connects TRBV6-2 or TRBV6-3 to TRBJ2-5; tentative D call: TRBD1 (6 bases). CDR1 MNHEY and CDR2 SVGEGT come from the germline V gene. Trimming removed 2 bases from V and 2 bases from J, with 12 bases in between. The CDR3 totals 15 residues. As DNA, the CDR3 is TGTGCCAGCAGTTACGTGACAGGAACACAAGAGACCCAGTACTTC. The encoded protein is CASSYVTGTQETQYF.

The CDR3: CASSYDARANYGYTF. CDR3 bases: TGTGCCAGCAGTTACGACGCAAGAGCTAACTATGGCTACACCTTC. V gene TRBV6-5 combines with J gene TRBJ1-2, with D uncertain. Between the trimmed V and J ends, which lost 2 bases and 0 bases, there was a span of 10 bases. Germline V gives CDR1 MNHEY, CDR2 SVGAGI. This CDR3 has 15 residues.

This sequence joins TRBV30 and TRBJ2-1; D is undetermined. CDR1 and CDR2 from the germline V gene are GTSNPN and SVGIG (reference sequence). Trimming took 5 bases from V and 1 from J, leaving 9 bases between them. The CDR3 sequence is 13 residues long. The CDR3 region has the DNA TGTGCCTGGGGACGAGATTCCTACAATGAGCAGTTCTTC. This encodes CAWGRDSYNEQFF.

The V and J genes are TRBV6-5 and TRBJ2-4, with TRBD1 matching over 7 bases. V trimming: 8 bases; J trimming: 7 bases; junction bases outside the gene matches: 5. Germline CDR1 and CDR2: MNHEY and SVGAGI. This CDR3 spans 12 amino acids. CDR3 loop: CASATGPNIQYF. The CDR3 DNA is TGTGCCAGCGCGACAGGGCCTAACATTCAGTACTTC.

CDR3 protein: CASMQTGYKETQYF. The DNA for the CDR3 is TGTGCCAGCATGCAGACAGGTTACAAGGAGACCCAGTACTTC. The chain employs TRBV7-9 and TRBJ2-5; maybe TRBD1 (6 bases). V lost 7 bases, J lost 5 bases, and 17 bases lay in between. There are 14 residues in the CDR3. Germline loops: CDR1 SEHNR, CDR2 FQNEAQ (reference sequence).

V and J are TRBV7-8 and TRBJ1-4, with a tentative D call TRBD1 (5 bases). Germline loops: CDR1 SGHVS, CDR2 FQNEAQ. The CDR3 is 14 residues long. Deletions cut 1 base from V and 6 bases from J, with 9 bases between. The CDR3 region has the DNA TGTGCCAGCAGCTTAGTAAGAGGGGATGAAAAACTGTTTTTT. It specifies CASSLVRGDEKLFF.

The chain joins TRBV5-1 to TRBJ1-2; D unresolved. The CDR3 sequence is 13 residues long. Germline V lookup: CDR1 SGHRS, CDR2 YFSETQ. Trimming shortened V by 4 bases and J by 4 bases, and 11 bases separated the two germline ends. The DNA for the CDR3 is TGCGCCAGCAGCAAGGACGATAGCTATGGCTACACCTTC. Its translation is CASSKDDSYGYTF.

The J gene is TRBJ1-5, the V gene TRBV7-2, with a tentative D call TRBD1 (6 bases). Trimming took 7 bases from V and 2 from J, leaving 18 bases between them. CDR3 size: 16 residues. The germline CDR1 and CDR2 sequences are SGHTA and FQGNSA. CDR3 coding DNA: TGTGCCAGCACCATTAGGGGGGCCGGGGGCAATCAGCCCCAGCATTTT. Translation gives CASTIRGAGGNQPQHF.